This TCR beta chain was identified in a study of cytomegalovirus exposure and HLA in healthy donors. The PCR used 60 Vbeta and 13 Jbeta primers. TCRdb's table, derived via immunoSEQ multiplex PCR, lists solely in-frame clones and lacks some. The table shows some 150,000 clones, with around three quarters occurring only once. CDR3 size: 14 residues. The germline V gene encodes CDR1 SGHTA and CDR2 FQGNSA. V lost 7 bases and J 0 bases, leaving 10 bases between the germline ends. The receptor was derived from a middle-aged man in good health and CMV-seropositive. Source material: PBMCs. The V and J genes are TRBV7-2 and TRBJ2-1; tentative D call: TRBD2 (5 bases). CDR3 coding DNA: TGTGCCAGCAAATTAACTAGCTCCTACAATGAGCAGTTCTTC. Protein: CASKLTSSYNEQFF.